The T cell receptor (beta chain) described here comes from a study of cytomegalovirus exposure and HLA in healthy donors. The primer mix had 60 Vbeta and 13 Jbeta primers. TCRdb's table, derived via immunoSEQ multiplex PCR, lists solely in-frame clones and lacks some. The data contain about 200,000 clones, 82% of them singletons. On this clone: Its specificity is unknown.

Study observations and caveats: According to a later analysis, most TCR beta chains associated with CMV appeared HLA-restricted. Cytomegalovirus status was reportedly diagnosed by the classifier with high specificity and sensitivity.

Trimming cost V 4 bases and J 10 bases; bases outside gene matches: 12. The CDR3 loop spans 16 amino acids. Sequencing was done on a sample of PBMCs. This clonotype was obtained from a boy aged 2 to 10 in good health and CMV-seronegative. The chain is built from TRBV5-3 and TRBJ1-6, with 9 bases matching TRBD1. TRBV5-3 is treated as an ORF (open reading frame) with a function not yet certain. The CDR3 is CARSLRRTGVSSPLHF. CDR3 nucleotides: TGTGCCAGAAGCCTGAGAAGGACAGGGGTAAGCTCACCCCTCCACTTT.